These 3 T cell receptor beta chains originate from one sample sequenced in a study of CD8 T cells in Susac syndrome. RNA in amounts of roughly 0.5 to 1 ug was reverse transcribed with random hexamers. TCRdb ran MiXCR on the immunoSEQ multiplex PCR reads and lists one entry per CDR3 protein. The sample includes under 200,000 distinct CDR3 sequences, more than 90% of them seen just once. The source material was CD4+ T cells from PBMCs. The receptors derive from a human donor in good health.

The chain uses TRBV2 and TRBJ2-1; 8 bases are shared with TRBD1. Per germline, CDR1 SNHLY and CDR2 FYNNEI. This CDR3 spans 13 amino acids. V was clipped by 8 bases and J by 9 bases; unmatched bases: 9. CDR3 region: CASLVQGAGEQFF. For the CDR3, the DNA is TGTGCCAGCTTAGTGCAGGGGGCGGGTGAGCAGTTCTTC.

This chain uses TRBV28 with TRBJ2-1; D not resolved. The germline V gene encodes CDR1 MDHEN and CDR2 SYDVKM. Deletions cut 2 bases from V and 8 bases from J, with 7 bases between. CDR3 length equals 12 residues. The CDR3 reads CASSLGFHEQFF. In DNA form, the CDR3 reads TGTGCCAGCAGTTTAGGGTTCCATGAGCAGTTCTTC.

This chain joins TRBV9 and TRBJ2-5; D is uncertain. Between the trimmed V and J ends, which lost 4 bases and 1 base, there was a span of 8 bases. The CDR3 covers 13 residues. The germline V gene encodes CDR1 SGDLS and CDR2 YYNGEE. CDR3 loop: CASSRRFQETQYF. DNA of the CDR3: TGTGCCAGCAGCCGCAGGTTCCAAGAGACCCAGTACTTC.